This entry concerns a single T cell receptor (beta chain). The data stem from a study of blood T cell repertoires in COVID-19. Some clones are missing from TCRdb's copy, which holds only in-frame ones; the method was immunoSEQ multiplex PCR. This sample yields 95,000 to 120,000 clones, of which more than 80% are seen a single time; roughly 8% belongs to the top ten. CDR3 length equals 15 residues. Germline V CDR1 and CDR2: LGHDT, YNNKEL (reference sequence). The V end was cut by 1 base, the J end by 0 bases, with 6 bases between. The sequenced sample consisted of peripheral blood. The sequence was collected from a woman in her thirties or forties with acute or convalescent COVID-19. V and J are TRBV3-1 (or the pseudogene TRBV3-2) and TRBJ2-2; D might be TRBD1 (6 bases). The CDR3 DNA is TGTGCCAGCAGCCAAGGGACAGCGAACACCGGGGAGCTGTTTTTT. It translates to CASSQGTANTGELFF.